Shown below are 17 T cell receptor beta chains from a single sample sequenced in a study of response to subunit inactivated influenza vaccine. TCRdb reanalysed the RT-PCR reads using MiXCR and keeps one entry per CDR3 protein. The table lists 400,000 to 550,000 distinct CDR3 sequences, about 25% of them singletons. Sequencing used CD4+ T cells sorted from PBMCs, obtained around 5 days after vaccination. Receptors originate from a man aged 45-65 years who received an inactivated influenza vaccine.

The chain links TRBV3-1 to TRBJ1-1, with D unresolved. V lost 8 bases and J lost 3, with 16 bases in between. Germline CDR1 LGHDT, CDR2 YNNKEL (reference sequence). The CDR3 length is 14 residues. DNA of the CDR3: TGTGCCAGCGGGGAGGGCTACATGGACACTGAAGCTTTCTTT. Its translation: CASGEGYMDTEAFF. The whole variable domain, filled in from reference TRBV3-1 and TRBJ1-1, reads DTAVSQTPKYLVTQMGNDKSIKCEQNLGHDTMYWYKQDSKKFLKIMFSYNNKELIINETVPNRFSPKSPDKAHLNLHINSLELGDSAVYFCASGEGYMDTEAFFGQGTRLTVV.

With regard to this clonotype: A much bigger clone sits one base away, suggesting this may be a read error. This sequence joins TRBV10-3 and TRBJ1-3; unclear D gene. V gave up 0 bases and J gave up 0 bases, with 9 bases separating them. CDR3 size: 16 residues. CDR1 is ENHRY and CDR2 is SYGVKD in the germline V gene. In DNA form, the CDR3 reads TGTGCCATCAGTGAGTCGTCAGCCTCCTCTGGAAACACCATATATTTT. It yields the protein CAISESSASSGNTIYF.

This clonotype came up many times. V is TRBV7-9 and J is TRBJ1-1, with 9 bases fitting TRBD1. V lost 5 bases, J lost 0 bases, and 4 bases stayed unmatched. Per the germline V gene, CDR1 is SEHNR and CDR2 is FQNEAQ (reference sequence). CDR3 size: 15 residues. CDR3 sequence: CASSRTGAMNTEAFF. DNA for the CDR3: TGTGCCAGCAGCCGGACAGGGGCCATGAACACTGAAGCTTTCTTT.

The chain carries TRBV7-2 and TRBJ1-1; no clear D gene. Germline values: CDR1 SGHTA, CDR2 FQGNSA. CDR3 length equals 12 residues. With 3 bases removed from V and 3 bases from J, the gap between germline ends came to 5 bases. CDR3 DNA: TGTGCCAGCAGCTTTTCGGACACTGAAGCTTTCTTT. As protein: CASSFSDTEAFF.

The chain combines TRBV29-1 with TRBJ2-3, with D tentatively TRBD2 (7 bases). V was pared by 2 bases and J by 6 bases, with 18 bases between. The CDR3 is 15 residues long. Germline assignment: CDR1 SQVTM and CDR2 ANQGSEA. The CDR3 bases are TGCAGCGTTGAATTGAGTCGGGGGGCCAGGGATACGCAGTATTTT. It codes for CSVELSRGARDTQYF.

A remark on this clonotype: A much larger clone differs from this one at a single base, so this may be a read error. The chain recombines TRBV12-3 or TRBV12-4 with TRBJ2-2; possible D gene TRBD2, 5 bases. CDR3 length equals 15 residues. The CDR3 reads CASSFGSANTGELCF. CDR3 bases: TGTGCCAGCAGTTTCGGGTCCGCGAACACCGGGGAGCTGTGTTTT.

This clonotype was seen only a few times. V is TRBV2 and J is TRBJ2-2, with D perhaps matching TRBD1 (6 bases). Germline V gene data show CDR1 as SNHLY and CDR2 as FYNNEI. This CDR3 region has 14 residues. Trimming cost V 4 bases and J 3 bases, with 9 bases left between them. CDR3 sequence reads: CASSVYRDTGELFF. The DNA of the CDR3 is TGTGCCAGCAGTGTATACAGGGACACCGGGGAGCTGTTTTTT.

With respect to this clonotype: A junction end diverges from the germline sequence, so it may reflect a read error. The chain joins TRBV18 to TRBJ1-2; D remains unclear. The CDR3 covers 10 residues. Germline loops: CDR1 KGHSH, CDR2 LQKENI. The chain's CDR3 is CASSPREVHF. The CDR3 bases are TGTGCCAGCTCACCTAGGGAGGTGCACTTC.

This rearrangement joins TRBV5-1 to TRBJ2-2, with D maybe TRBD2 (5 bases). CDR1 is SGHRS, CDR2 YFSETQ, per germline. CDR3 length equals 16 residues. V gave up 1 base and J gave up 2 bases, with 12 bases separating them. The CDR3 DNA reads TGCGCCAGCAGCTTGCTAAGCGGTTCTAACACCGGGGAGCTGTTTTTT. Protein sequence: CASSLLSGSNTGELFF.

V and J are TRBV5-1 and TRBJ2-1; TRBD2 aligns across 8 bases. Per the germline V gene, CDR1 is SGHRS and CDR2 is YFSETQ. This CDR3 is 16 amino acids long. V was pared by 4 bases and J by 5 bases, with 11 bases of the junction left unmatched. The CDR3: CASSQTAGGGNNEQFF. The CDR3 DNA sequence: TGCGCCAGCAGCCAAACCGCGGGGGGCGGGAACAATGAGCAGTTCTTC.

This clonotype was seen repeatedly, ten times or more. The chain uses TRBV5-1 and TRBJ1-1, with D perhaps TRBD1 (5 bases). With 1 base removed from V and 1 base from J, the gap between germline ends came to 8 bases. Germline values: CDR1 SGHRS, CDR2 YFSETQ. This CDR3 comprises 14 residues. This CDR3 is CASSLRQSNTEAFF. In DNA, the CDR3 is TGCGCCAGCAGCTTGCGACAGTCGAACACTGAAGCTTTCTTT.

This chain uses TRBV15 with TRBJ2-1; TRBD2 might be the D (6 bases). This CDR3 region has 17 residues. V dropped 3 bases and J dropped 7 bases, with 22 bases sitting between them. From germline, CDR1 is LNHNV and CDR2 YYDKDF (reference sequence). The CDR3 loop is CATSSPPREKERNEQFF. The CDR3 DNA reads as TGTGCCACCAGCAGCCCCCCCCGGGAGAAAGAGAGGAATGAGCAGTTCTTC.

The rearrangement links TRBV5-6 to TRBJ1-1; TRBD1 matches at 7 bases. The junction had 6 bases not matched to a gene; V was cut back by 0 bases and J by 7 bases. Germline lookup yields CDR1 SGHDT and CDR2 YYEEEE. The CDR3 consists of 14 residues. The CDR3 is CASSLVKGAGEAFF. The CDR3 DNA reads TGTGCCAGCAGCTTGGTAAAGGGGGCGGGTGAAGCTTTCTTT.

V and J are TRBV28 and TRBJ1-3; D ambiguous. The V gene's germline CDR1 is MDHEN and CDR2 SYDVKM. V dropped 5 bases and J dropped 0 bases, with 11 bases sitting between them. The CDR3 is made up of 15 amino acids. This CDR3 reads CASSPSIPSGNTIYF. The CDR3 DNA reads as TGTGCCAGCAGTCCCAGTATCCCCTCTGGAAACACCATATATTTT. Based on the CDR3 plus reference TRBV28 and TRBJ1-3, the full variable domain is DVKVTQSSRYLVKRTGEKVFLECVQDMDHENMFWYRQDPGLGLRLIYFSYDVKMKEKGDIPEGYSVSREKKERFSLILESASTNQTSMYLCASSPSIPSGNTIYFGEGSWLTVV.

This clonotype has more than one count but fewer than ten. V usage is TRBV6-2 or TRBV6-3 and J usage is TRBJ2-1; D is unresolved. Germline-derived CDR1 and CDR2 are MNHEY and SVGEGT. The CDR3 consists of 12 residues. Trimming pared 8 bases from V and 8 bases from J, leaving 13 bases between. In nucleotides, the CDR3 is TGTGCCAGCGGTCTTGACTGGTATGAGCAGTTCTTC. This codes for CASGLDWYEQFF.

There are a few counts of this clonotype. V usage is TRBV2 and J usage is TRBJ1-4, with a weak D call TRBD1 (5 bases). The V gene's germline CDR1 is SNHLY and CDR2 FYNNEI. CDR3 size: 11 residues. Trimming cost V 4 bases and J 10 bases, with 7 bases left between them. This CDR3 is CASSATGKLFF. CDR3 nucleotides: TGTGCCAGCAGTGCTACAGGAAAACTGTTTTTT.

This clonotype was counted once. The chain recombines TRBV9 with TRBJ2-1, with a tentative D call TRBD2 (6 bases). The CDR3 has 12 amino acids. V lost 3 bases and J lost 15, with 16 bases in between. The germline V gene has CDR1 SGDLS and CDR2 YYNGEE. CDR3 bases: TGTGCCAGCAGCGCCCTTAGCGGTTTGGTGTTCTTC. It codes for CASSALSGLVFF. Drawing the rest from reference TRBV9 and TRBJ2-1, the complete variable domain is DSGVTQTPKHLITATGQRVTLRCSPRSGDLSVYWYQQSLDQGLQFLIQYYNGEERAKGNILERFSAQQFPDLHSELNLSSLELGDSALYFCASSALSGLVFFGPGTRLTVL.